The rows below give T cell receptor beta chains drawn from one sample of a study of blood T cell repertoires in COVID-19. TCRdb keeps only in-frame clones here, not all; method: immunoSEQ multiplex PCR. This sample has about 440,000 clones, with 70% to 90% found just once. The sample was PBMCs or T cells enriched from blood (not recorded which). Every receptor here comes from a woman younger than 30 with acute COVID-19. Each CDR3 is given with its conserved first and last residue. D genes are given only for firm matches. Expanded clones get a size class; other rows say once, few or many, or leave the size out.

V gene	J gene	clone size	D gene	CDR3 protein	CDR3 DNA
TRBV24-1	TRBJ1-4	few	.	CATSEGTTTNEKLFF	TGTGCCACCAGTGAGGGGACAACAACTAATGAAAAACTGTTTTTT
TRBV6-5	TRBJ1-6	.	.	CASSTGYNSPLHF	TGTGCCAGCAGCACAGGTTATAATTCACCCCTCCACTTT
TRBV28	TRBJ2-5	.	TRBD2	CASSPGLAGGKETQYF	TGTGCCAGCAGTCCGGGACTAGCGGGAGGTAAGGAGACCCAGTACTTC
TRBV5-6	TRBJ1-5	.	.	CASSLYGDSGQPQHF	TGTGCCAGCAGCTTGTACGGAGACAGTGGGCAGCCCCAGCATTTT
TRBV10-3	TRBJ2-7	.	TRBD1	CAISEYYGTGVTYEQYF	TGTGCCATCAGTGAGTATTATGGGACAGGGGTTACCTACGAGCAGTACTTC
TRBV3-1/TRBV3-2	TRBJ2-5	once	.	CASSQEGGTETQYF	TGTGCCAGCAGCCAAGAAGGGGGTACAGAGACCCAGTACTTC
TRBV15	TRBJ1-1	.	TRBD1	CATSRSTGKGRTEAFF	TGTGCCACCAGCAGATCGACAGGGAAGGGACGTACTGAAGCTTTCTTT
TRBV4-1	TRBJ2-1	once	TRBD2	CASQRGGNNEQFF	TGCGCTTCTCAGCGGGGAGGCAACAATGAGCAGTTCTTC
TRBV7-2	TRBJ2-7	once	TRBD1	CASSLGTGDTYEQYF	TGTGCCAGCAGCTTAGGGACAGGGGATACCTACGAGCAGTACTTC
TRBV5-1	TRBJ1-2	.	TRBD1	CASSTRTGTDYGYTF	TGCGCCAGCAGCACCCGGACAGGGACCGACTATGGCTACACCTTC
TRBV2	TRBJ1-2	.	TRBD1	CASKKDRGDYGYTF	TGTGCCAGCAAAAAGGACAGGGGCGACTATGGCTACACCTTC
TRBV28	TRBJ1-1	few	.	CASSLITQGNTEAFF	TGTGCCAGCAGTTTAATAACACAGGGCAACACTGAAGCTTTCTTT
TRBV6-4	TRBJ1-5	.	.	CASSDGEGSGSNQPQHF	TGTGCCAGCAGTGACGGAGAGGGATCGGGTAGCAATCAGCCCCAGCATTTT
TRBV29-1	TRBJ2-7	.	TRBD2	CSAAAGTSGSYEQYF	TGCAGCGCCGCGGCAGGGACTAGCGGGAGCTACGAGCAGTACTTC
TRBV19	TRBJ1-2	.	TRBD1	CASSIGTGRNYGYTF	TGTGCCAGTAGTATAGGGACAGGGAGGAACTATGGCTACACCTTC
TRBV5-1	TRBJ2-7	once	TRBD1	CASSKGQGAYEQYF	TGCGCCAGCAGCAAGGGACAGGGGGCCTACGAGCAGTACTTC
TRBV4-1	TRBJ2-3	once	.	CASSQDPFVQGRTDTQYF	TGCGCCAGCAGCCAAGATCCCTTCGTCCAGGGTAGGACAGATACGCAGTATTTT
TRBV28	TRBJ2-1	.	TRBD2	CASSLVAGSYNEQFF	TGTGCCAGCTCCCTGGTAGCGGGGTCCTACAATGAGCAGTTCTTC
TRBV6-5	TRBJ2-7	.	.	CASSFEGQVGGYEQYF	TGTGCCAGCAGTTTCGAGGGCCAGGTGGGAGGCTACGAGCAGTACTTC
TRBV6-5	TRBJ1-6	.	.	CASADLDSPLHF	TGTGCCAGCGCAGATCTGGATTCACCCCTCCACTTT
TRBV5-1	TRBJ1-2	.	.	CASSLAEAYGYTF	TGCGCCAGCAGCTTGGCCGAGGCCTATGGCTACACCTTC
TRBV5-6	TRBJ2-1	.	TRBD2	CASSYGPSGGAFEQFF	TGTGCCAGCAGCTACGGCCCTAGCGGGGGGGCCTTTGAGCAGTTCTTC
TRBV5-1	TRBJ1-3	.	.	CASSPMGGSSGNTIYF	TGCGCCAGCAGCCCGATGGGGGGGAGCTCTGGAAACACCATATATTTT
TRBV27	TRBJ1-4	.	TRBD1	CASSFHPGQGQNEKLFF	TGTGCCAGCAGTTTTCACCCCGGACAGGGTCAGAATGAAAAACTGTTTTTT
TRBV7-9	TRBJ2-7	.	.	CASSLEDRGTYEQYF	TGTGCCAGCAGCTTAGAGGACAGAGGAACCTACGAGCAGTACTTC
TRBV7-8	TRBJ1-2	.	TRBD1	CASSLTRTGFYGYTF	TGTGCCAGCAGCCTGACGAGGACAGGGTTCTATGGCTACACCTTC
TRBV6-5	TRBJ2-2	.	TRBD1	CASKGDRETGELFF	TGTGCCAGCAAAGGGGACAGGGAAACCGGGGAGCTGTTTTTT
TRBV29-1	TRBJ1-4	.	.	CSVGSVGGEKLFF	TGCAGCGTTGGCAGTGTTGGAGGTGAAAAACTGTTTTTT
TRBV27	TRBJ1-4	.	.	CASRQQGSGEKLFF	TGTGCCAGCCGTCAACAGGGATCTGGTGAAAAACTGTTTTTT
TRBV15	TRBJ2-7	.	TRBD2	CATSRSTSGSYEQYF	TGTGCCACCAGCAGATCTACTAGCGGGAGTTACGAGCAGTACTTC
TRBV5-1	TRBJ2-7	few	TRBD2	CASSLRAGEQEQYF	TGCGCCAGCAGCTTGAGAGCGGGGGAACAGGAGCAGTACTTC
TRBV5-8	TRBJ1-5	few	.	CASSRQRSVAQHF	TGTGCCAGCAGCAGACAGCGATCAGTGGCCCAGCATTTT
TRBV6-1	TRBJ2-3	.	TRBD2	CASSGGGLAGIDTQYF	TGTGCCAGCAGTGGGGGAGGACTAGCGGGAATAGATACGCAGTATTTT
TRBV27	TRBJ2-5	.	.	CASKDPGTETQYF	TGTGCCAGCAAGGATCCGGGAACCGAGACCCAGTACTTC
TRBV9	TRBJ2-3	.	.	CASSVTSGYGPITDTQYF	TGTGCCAGCAGCGTAACAAGCGGATACGGCCCTATCACAGATACGCAGTATTTT
TRBV25-1	TRBJ2-5	.	.	CASSDLGGRWETQYF	TGTGCCAGCAGTGATTTGGGGGGGCGGTGGGAGACCCAGTACTTC
TRBV12-3/TRBV12-4	TRBJ1-2	.	.	CASSLTAGGYTF	TGTGCCAGCAGTTTGACCGCGGGTGGCTACACCTTC
TRBV7-3	TRBJ2-1	.	.	CASSLKTPNEQFF	TGTGCCAGCAGCCTAAAAACTCCCAATGAGCAGTTCTTC
TRBV13	TRBJ2-1	.	TRBD2	CASSFRARLAGVNEQFF	TGTGCCAGCAGCTTCAGAGCCAGACTAGCGGGAGTCAATGAGCAGTTCTTC
TRBV10-3	TRBJ1-5	.	.	CAISEELNQPQHF	TGTGCCATCAGTGAGGAACTAAATCAGCCCCAGCATTTT
TRBV4-1	TRBJ2-1	.	TRBD2	CASSQGKLADYNEQFF	TGCGCCAGCAGCCAAGGCAAACTAGCGGATTACAATGAGCAGTTCTTC
TRBV2	TRBJ2-5	.	TRBD2	CASSLRLASQETQYF	TGTGCCAGCAGTCTCAGACTAGCATCTCAAGAGACCCAGTACTTC
TRBV7-2	TRBJ2-1	.	.	CASSLNLDNEQFF	TGTGCCAGCAGCTTAAATCTCGACAATGAGCAGTTCTTC
TRBV5-1	TRBJ1-2	.	.	CASSLGDRTDGYTF	TGCGCCAGCAGCTTGGGAGACAGGACCGATGGCTACACCTTC
TRBV3-1/TRBV3-2	TRBJ2-4	few	TRBD2	CASSLTEGAGVGNIQYF	TGTGCCAGCAGCCTCACGGAGGGAGCGGGAGTAGGCAACATTCAGTACTTC